These 2 T cell receptor beta chains share one sample of origin, sequenced in a study of cytomegalovirus exposure and HLA in healthy donors. PCR involved 60 Vbeta and 13 Jbeta primers. Sequenced by immunoSEQ multiplex PCR; TCRdb stores in-frame clones only, minus some. In the table there are more than 85,000 clones, 75% to 90% of which are singletons. The sequenced sample consisted of PBMCs. The source is a man aged 25-45 years in good health and CMV-seropositive.

J is TRBJ1-4 and V is TRBV7-2, with D maybe TRBD1 (6 bases). Germline V gene sequence: CDR1 SGHTA, CDR2 FQGNSA. The CDR3 has 15 residues. The V and J ends lost 5 bases and 5 bases respectively, with 15 bases between them. The CDR3 region has the DNA TGTGCCAGCAGCCCATCATGGGGGGGCAATGAAAAACTGTTTTTT. Amino acids: CASSPSWGGNEKLFF.

The chain carries TRBV4-1 and TRBJ2-2; D might be TRBD1 (6 bases). V was trimmed by 3 bases and J by 6 bases, leaving 14 bases between them. The CDR3 runs 15 residues. The germline gives CDR1 MGHRA, CDR2 YSYEKL. The CDR3, as DNA: TGCGCCAGCAGCCATCCCCAGGGGTACGCCGGGGAGCTGTTTTTT. Protein: CASSHPQGYAGELFF.